Shown below are 2 T cell receptor beta chains from a single sample sequenced in a study of CD8 T cells in ankylosing spondylitis. Broader study findings: The study identified a TCR beta motif of several highly homologous variants that appeared characteristic of ankylosing spondylitis blood.

TCRdb re-derived calls from the 5' RACE reads in MiXCR, one entry per CDR3 protein. The sample has around 540,000 distinct CDR3 sequences; 12% are singletons. These TCRs' antigens remain unknown. Sequencing input: blood, either unsorted or a sorted T cell fraction (not recorded which). The source is a male donor with ankylosing spondylitis.

This clonotype occurred a few times. The CDR3: CASSQDFQGALYNEQFF. CDR3 nucleotides: TGCGCCAGCAGCCAAGATTTCCAGGGGGCGCTTTACAATGAGCAGTTCTTC. The chain carries TRBV4-1 and TRBJ2-1, with 8 bases lining up with TRBD1. Germline V lookup: CDR1 MGHRA, CDR2 YSYEKL. Unmatched junction bases numbered 8, after V lost 0 bases and J lost 4 bases. There are 17 residues in the CDR3.

This clonotype appeared many times. This chain uses TRBV5-1 with TRBJ2-7; D is perhaps TRBD1 (6 bases). Germline lookup yields CDR1 SGHRS and CDR2 YFSETQ. This CDR3 is built from 14 residues. V lost 2 bases to trimming and J lost 1 base, with 10 bases between them. In DNA form, the CDR3 reads TGCGCCAGCAGCTTTGCAGGGGCGTCCTACGAGCAGTACGTC. Encoded protein: CASSFAGASYEQYV.